This TCR beta chain is from a study of T cell responses to AZD1222 COVID-19 vaccine (dated by TCRdb to about 2021). Broadly, across the study: AZD1222 recipients with second doses at about 4 weeks or about 12 weeks were pooled, because spike-specific TCR depth and breadth did not differ between schedules. Trial participants were enrolled into age subgroups of 18-55, 56-69 and 70-plus years, which contained approximately 150, 28 and 58 TCR-sequenced participants, respectively. TCR sequencing covered some 240 trial participants: nearly 210 given two doses of AZD1222 and around 26 given two doses of MenACWY control vaccine. General study outcomes and caveats: Because no samples from the day 14 peak response were available, repertoires could be characterized only after the peak T cell response. The whole spike protein was spanned by vaccine-associated CD4 TCRs, and dominant responses were seen in regions 160-218 and 743-854. After two AZD1222 doses, both the breadth and the depth of spike-specific TCRs were significantly higher than at day 0 and than in MenACWY recipients. Most participants were white British and females outnumbered males, and the authors suggested that clonal diversity may have been underestimated. Epitopes outside the regions mutated in the B.1.351 and B.1.1.7 variants were reportedly recognized by nearly half of the unique spike-specific TCRs. The 56-69-year group was small, and its depth increase did not reach significance, likely because of low power. Conclusions about previously exposed vaccinees were limited because only a handful of AZD1222 recipients were SARS-CoV-2 seropositive at baseline.

The time point label for this specimen denotes: baseline before first vaccination. The vaccinee samples were drawn from two UK trials, COV001 and COV002, one of which was a single-blind randomized controlled phase 2/3 trial testing AZD1222 (ChAdOx1 nCoV-19) in healthy adults. For TCRbeta chain sequencing, PBMC samples were collected from trial participants at day 0 and at day 28 after the second dose. The CDR3 regions of human TCRbeta chains were subjected to immunosequencing. Per the source publication's procedure: TCRs in the repertoires were matched against a reference library of SARS-CoV-2-specific TCRs that had been generated with the MIRA antigen-specificity platform. Breadth was defined as the fraction of unique TCRs that were SARS-CoV-2-associated. Depth was defined as the fraction of total T cells that were SARS-CoV-2-associated. Using the MIRA data, every spike-specific TCR was mapped to the spike region that the TCR reacted to and assigned to either a CD4 or a CD8 class. Log10-transformed breadth and depth values were compared by one-way ANOVA with Sidak's multiple comparisons tests. TCRdb retrieved this table from immuneACCESS and kept in-frame rearrangements only. Not all clones are present; in checked studies, unresolved V genes account for under half, and no reason is known for the remainder. V, J and clone size are those of that table, while D and trimming were read from the DNA. For this sample the table gives about 160,000 clones, of which around 90% were detected only once. The ten largest account for less than 2.5% of the sample.

Looking up the germline V gene yields CDR1 SQVTM and CDR2 ANQGSEA. Inclusive of the bounding cysteine and phenylalanine, the CDR3 is 15 residues long. Only CDR3 DNA remains: 45 bases, in frame from the first base. Ends trimmed: V by 0 bases, J by 7 bases; bases unmatched to a gene: 11. Concerning this clone itself: Its antigen specificity is not known. No much larger clonotype is one base removed from it; base qualities were not supplied.

The sequence derives from an adult in good health. This material consisted of peripheral blood, taken on day 0 of AZD1222 vaccination. The chain was built from TRBV29-1 and TRBJ2-7, and TRBD1 aligns with 8 junction nucleotides. The CDR3 here reads CSVEEGQGTLGEQYF. The DNA sequence is as follows: TGCAGCGTTGAAGAAGGACAGGGAACGTTGGGGGAGCAGTACTTC.